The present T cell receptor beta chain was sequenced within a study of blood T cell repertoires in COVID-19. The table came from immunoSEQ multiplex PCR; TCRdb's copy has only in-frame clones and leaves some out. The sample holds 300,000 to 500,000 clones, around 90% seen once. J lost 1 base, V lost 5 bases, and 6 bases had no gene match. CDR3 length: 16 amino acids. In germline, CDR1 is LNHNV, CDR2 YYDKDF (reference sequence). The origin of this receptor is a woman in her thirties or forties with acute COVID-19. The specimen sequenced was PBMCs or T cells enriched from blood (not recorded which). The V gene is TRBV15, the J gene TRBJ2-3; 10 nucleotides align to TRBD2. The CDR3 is CATSGPSGGRTDTQYF. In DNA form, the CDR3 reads TGTGCCACCAGCGGGCCTAGCGGGGGCCGCACAGATACGCAGTATTTT.